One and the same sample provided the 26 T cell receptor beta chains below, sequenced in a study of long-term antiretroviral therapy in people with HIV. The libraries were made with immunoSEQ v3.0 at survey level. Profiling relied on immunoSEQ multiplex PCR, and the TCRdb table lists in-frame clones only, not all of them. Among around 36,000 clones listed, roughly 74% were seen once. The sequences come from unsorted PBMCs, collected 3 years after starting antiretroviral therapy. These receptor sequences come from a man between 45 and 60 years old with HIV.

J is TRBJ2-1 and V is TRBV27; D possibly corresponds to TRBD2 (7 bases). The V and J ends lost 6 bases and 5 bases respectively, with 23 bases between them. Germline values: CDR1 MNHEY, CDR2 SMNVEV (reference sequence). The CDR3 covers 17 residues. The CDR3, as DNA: TGTGCCAGCAGGAGAGGGGGTCGGGGACTACCAGACAATGAGCAGTTCTTC. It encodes CASRRGGRGLPDNEQFF.

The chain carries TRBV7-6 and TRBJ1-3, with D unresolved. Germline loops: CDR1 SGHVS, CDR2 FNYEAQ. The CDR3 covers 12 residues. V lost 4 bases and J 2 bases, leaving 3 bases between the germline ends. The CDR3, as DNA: TGTGCCAGCAGCTCTCCTGGAAACACCATATATTTT. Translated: CASSSPGNTIYF.

The CDR3 region is CASKQGAGELFF. CDR3 DNA sequence: TGCGCCAGCAAACAGGGGGCCGGGGAGCTGTTTTTT. This sequence joins TRBV5-1 and TRBJ2-2; 8 bases match TRBD1. The V gene end was trimmed by 6 bases and the J gene end by 6 bases; junction bases not matched to a gene: 1. This CDR3 has 12 residues. Germline loops: CDR1 SGHRS, CDR2 YFSETQ.

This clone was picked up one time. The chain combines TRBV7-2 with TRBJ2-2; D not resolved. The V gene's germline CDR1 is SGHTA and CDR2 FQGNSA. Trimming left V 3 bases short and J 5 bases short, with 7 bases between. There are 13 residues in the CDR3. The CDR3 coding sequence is TGTGCCAGCAGCTTCGGCCCTACCGGGGAGCTGTTTTTT. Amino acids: CASSFGPTGELFF.

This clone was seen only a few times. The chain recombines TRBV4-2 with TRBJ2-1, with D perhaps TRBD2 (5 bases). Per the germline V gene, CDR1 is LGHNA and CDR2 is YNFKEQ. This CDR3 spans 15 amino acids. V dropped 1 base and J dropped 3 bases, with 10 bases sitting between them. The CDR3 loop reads CASSQAVSVYNEQFF. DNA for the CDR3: TGTGCCAGCAGCCAAGCTGTTAGCGTCTACAATGAGCAGTTCTTC.

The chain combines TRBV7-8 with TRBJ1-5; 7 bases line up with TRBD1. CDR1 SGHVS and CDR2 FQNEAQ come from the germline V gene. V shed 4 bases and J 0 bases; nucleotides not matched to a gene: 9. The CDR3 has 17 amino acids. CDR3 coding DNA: TGTGCCAGCAGCTCTCGGACAGGCTGGCGTAGCAATCAGCCCCAGCATTTT. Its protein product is CASSSRTGWRSNQPQHF. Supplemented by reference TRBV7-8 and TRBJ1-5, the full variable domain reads GAGVSQSPRYKVAKRGQDVALRCDPISGHVSLFWYQQALGQGPEFLTYFQNEAQLDKSGLPSDRFFAERPEGSVSTLKIQRTQQEDSAVYLCASSSRTGWRSNQPQHFGDGTRLSIL.

CDR3 sequence (DNA): TGTGCCAGCAGCTTTGGGGGCCGGGAGACCCAGTACTTC. It codes for CASSFGGRETQYF. The chain carries TRBV5-5 and TRBJ2-5, with a possible D match to TRBD1 (6 bases). This CDR3 region has 13 residues. V gave up 2 bases and J gave up 5 bases, with 10 bases separating them. Per the germline V gene, CDR1 is SGHKS and CDR2 is YYEKEE (reference sequence).

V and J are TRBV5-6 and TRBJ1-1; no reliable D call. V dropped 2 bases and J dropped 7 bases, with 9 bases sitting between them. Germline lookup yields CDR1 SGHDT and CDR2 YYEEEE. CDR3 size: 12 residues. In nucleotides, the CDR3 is TGTGCCAGCAGCTTTGGGGTACTTGAAGCTTTCTTT. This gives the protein CASSFGVLEAFF.

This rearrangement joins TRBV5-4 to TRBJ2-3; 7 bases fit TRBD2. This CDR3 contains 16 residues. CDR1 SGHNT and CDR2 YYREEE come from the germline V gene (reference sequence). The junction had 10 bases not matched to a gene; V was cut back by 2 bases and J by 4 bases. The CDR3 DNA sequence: TGTGCCAGCAGCTTCGGATGGCTGGGGGGGGCAGATACGCAGTATTTT. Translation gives CASSFGWLGGADTQYF.

The DNA of the CDR3 is TGTGCCAGCATGGAGACACCCAACACCGGGGAGCTGTTTTTT. Its translation: CASMETPNTGELFF. The rearrangement joins TRBV2 to TRBJ2-2; the D is unclear. Looked up from germline, CDR1 is SNHLY and CDR2 is FYNNEI. V lost 7 bases and J 2 bases, leaving 11 bases between the germline ends. This CDR3 contains 14 residues.

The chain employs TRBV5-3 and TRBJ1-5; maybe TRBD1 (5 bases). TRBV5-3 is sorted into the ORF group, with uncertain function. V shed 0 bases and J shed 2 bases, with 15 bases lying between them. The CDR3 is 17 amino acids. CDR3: CARSLVKWGRGNQPQHF. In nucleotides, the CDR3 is TGTGCCAGAAGCTTGGTCAAATGGGGACGGGGCAATCAGCCCCAGCATTTT.

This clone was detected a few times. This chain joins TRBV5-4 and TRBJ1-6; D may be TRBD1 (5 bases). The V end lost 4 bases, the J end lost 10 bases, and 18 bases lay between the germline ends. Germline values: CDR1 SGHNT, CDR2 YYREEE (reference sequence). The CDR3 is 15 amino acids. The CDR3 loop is CASSPAAGWGSPLHF. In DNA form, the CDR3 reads TGTGCCAGCAGCCCGGCAGCGGGGTGGGGCTCACCCCTCCACTTT.

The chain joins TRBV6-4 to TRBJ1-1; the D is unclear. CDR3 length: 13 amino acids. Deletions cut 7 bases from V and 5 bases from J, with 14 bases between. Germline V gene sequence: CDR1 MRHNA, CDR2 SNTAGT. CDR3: CASNRAGGTEAFF. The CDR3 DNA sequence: TGTGCCAGCAACCGGGCCGGCGGAACTGAAGCTTTCTTT.

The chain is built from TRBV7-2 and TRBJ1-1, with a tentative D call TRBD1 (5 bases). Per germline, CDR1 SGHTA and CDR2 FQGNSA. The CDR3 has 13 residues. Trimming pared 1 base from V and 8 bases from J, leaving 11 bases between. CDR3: CASSLGEGREAFF. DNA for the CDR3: TGTGCCAGCAGCTTAGGAGAGGGGCGCGAAGCTTTCTTT.

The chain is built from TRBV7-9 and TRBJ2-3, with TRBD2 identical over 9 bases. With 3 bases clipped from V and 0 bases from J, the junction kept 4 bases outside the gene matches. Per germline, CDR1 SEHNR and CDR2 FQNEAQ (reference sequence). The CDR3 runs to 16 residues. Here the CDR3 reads CASSLGLAISTDTQYF. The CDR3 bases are TGTGCCAGCAGCTTGGGACTAGCTATAAGCACAGATACGCAGTATTTT.

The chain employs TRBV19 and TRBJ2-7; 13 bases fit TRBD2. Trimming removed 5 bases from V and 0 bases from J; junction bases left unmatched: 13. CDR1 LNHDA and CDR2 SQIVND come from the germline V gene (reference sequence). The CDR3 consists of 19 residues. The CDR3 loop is CASSPPPGLAGSFSYEQYF. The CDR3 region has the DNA TGTGCCAGTAGTCCACCGCCGGGACTAGCGGGATCCTTCTCCTACGAGCAGTACTTC.

CDR3 DNA: TGTGCCAGTCGGCAAGCCGGGGAGCTGTTTTTT. Translating gives CASRQAGELFF. This chain connects TRBV18 to TRBJ2-2; D unclear. Germline V lookup: CDR1 KGHSH, CDR2 LQKENI. The CDR3 totals 11 residues. Trimming cost V 9 bases and J 6 bases, with 8 bases left between them.

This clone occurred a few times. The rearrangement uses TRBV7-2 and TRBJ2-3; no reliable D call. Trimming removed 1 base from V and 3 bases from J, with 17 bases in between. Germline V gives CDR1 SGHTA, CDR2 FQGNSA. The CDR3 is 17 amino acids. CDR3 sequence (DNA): TGTGCCAGCAGCTTAGAAAGGGCCCGTCTGTTGACAGATACGCAGTATTTT. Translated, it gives CASSLERARLLTDTQYF.

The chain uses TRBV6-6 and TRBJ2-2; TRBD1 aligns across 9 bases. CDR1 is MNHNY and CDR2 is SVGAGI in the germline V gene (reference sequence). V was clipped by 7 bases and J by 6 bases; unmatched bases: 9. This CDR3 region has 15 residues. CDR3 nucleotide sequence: TGTGCCAGCACTCACAGGGGGCTGCTTCCCGGGGAGCTGTTTTTT. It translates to CASTHRGLLPGELFF.

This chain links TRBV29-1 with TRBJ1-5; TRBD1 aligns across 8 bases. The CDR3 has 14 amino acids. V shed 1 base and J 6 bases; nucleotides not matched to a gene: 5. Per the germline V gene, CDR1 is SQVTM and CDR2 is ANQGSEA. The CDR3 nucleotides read TGCAGCGTTGAAGGTGGACAGGGAGGTCAGCCCCAGCATTTT. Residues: CSVEGGQGGQPQHF.

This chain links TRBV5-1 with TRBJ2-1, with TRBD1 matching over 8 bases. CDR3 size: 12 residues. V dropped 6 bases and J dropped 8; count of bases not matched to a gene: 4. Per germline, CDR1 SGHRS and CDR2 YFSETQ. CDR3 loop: CASTRGLDEQFF. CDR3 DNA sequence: TGCGCCAGCACCAGGGGGCTGGATGAGCAGTTCTTC.

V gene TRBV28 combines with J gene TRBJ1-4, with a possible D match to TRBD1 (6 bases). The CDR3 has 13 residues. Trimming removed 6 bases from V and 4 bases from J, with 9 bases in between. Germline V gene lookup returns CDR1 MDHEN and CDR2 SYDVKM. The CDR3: CASRRTVNEKLFF. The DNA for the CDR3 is TGTGCCAGCAGGCGGACAGTTAATGAAAAACTGTTTTTT.

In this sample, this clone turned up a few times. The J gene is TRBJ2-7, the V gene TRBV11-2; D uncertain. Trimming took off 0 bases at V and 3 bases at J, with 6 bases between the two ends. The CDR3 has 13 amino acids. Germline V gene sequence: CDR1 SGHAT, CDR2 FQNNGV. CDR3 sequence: CASSLERFYEQYF. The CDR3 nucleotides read TGTGCCAGCAGCTTAGAACGGTTCTACGAGCAGTACTTC.

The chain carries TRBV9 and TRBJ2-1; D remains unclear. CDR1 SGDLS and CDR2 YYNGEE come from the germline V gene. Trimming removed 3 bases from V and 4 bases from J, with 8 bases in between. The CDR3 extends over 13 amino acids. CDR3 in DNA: TGTGCCAGCAGCGATGACGCTTACAATGAGCAGTTCTTC. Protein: CASSDDAYNEQFF. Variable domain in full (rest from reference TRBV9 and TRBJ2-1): DSGVTQTPKHLITATGQRVTLRCSPRSGDLSVYWYQQSLDQGLQFLIQYYNGEERAKGNILERFSAQQFPDLHSELNLSSLELGDSALYFCASSDDAYNEQFFGPGTRLTVL.

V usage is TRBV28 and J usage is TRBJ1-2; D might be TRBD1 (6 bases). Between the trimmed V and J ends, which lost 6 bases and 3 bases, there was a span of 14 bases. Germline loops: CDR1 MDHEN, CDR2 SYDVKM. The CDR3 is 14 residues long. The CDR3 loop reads CASSVYREDYGYTF. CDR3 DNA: TGTGCCAGCAGCGTTTACAGGGAGGACTATGGCTACACCTTC.

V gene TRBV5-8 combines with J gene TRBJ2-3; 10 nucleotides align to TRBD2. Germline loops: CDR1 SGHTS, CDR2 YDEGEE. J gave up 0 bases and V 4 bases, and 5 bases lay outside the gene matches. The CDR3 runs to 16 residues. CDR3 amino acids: CASSQLAGPSTDTQYF. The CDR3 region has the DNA TGTGCCAGCAGCCAACTAGCGGGACCGAGCACAGATACGCAGTATTTT.